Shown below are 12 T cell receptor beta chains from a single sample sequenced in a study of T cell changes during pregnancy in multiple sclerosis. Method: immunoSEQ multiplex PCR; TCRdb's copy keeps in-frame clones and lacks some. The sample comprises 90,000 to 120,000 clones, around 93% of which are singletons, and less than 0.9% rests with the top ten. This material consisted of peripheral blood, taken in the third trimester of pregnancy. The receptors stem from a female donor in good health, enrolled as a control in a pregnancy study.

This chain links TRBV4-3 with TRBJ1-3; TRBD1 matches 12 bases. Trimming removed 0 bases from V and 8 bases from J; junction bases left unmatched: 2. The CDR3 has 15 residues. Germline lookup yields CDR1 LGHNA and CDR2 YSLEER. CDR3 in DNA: TGCGCCAGCAGCCAAGAGGGGACAGGGGGCCACACCATATATTTT. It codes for CASSQEGTGGHTIYF.

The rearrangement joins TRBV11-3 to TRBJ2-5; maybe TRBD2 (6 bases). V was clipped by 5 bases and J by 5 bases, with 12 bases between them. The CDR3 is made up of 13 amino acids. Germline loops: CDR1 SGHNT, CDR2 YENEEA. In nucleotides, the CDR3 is TGTGCCAGCAGCCCTGGAGGGGCCGAGACCCAGTACTTC. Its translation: CASSPGGAETQYF.

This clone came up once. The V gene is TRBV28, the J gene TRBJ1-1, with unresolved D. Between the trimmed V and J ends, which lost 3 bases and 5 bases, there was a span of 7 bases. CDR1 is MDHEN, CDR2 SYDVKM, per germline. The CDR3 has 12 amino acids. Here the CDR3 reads CASSFGGTEAFF. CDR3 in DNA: TGTGCCAGCAGTTTCGGAGGGACTGAAGCTTTCTTT. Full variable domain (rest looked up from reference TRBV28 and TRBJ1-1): DVKVTQSSRYLVKRTGEKVFLECVQDMDHENMFWYRQDPGLGLRLIYFSYDVKMKEKGDIPEGYSVSREKKERFSLILESASTNQTSMYLCASSFGGTEAFFGQGTRLTVV.

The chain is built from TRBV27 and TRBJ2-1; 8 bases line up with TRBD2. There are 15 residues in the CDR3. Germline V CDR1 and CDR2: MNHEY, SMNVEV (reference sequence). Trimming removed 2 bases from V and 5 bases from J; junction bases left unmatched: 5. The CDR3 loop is CASSLERGGHNEQFF. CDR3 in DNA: TGTGCCAGCAGTTTAGAACGGGGGGGCCACAATGAGCAGTTCTTC.

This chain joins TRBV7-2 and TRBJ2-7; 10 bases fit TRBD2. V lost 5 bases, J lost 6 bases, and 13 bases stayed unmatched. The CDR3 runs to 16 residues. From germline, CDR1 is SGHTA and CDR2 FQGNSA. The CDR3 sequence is CASSPSSGGRLGEQYF. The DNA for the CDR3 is TGTGCCAGCAGCCCCTCTAGCGGGGGCCGACTGGGCGAGCAGTACTTC.

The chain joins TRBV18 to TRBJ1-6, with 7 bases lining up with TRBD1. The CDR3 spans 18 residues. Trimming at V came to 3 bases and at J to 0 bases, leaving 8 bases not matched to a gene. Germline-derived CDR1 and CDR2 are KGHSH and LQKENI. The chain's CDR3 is CASSPGQLLSSYNSPLHF. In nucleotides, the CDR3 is TGTGCCAGCTCACCGGGACAGCTACTTAGCTCCTATAATTCACCCCTCCACTTT.

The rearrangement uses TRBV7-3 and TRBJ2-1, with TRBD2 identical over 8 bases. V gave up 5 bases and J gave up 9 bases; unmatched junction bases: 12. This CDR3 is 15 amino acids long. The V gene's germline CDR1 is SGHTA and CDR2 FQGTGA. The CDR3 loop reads CASSPTRGGRSEQFF. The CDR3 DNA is TGTGCCAGCAGCCCTACACGGGGGGGCCGGAGTGAGCAGTTCTTC.

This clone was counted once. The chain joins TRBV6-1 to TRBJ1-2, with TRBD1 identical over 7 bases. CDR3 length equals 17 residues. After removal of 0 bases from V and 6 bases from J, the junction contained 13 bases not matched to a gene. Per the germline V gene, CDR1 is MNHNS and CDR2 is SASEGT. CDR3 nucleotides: TGTGCCAGCAGTGAAGCGCCGGTCAGGGGGAAAGAGGATGGCTACACCTTC. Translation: CASSEAPVRGKEDGYTF.

For the CDR3, the DNA is TGTGCCAGCAGTCGACCGGGACAGGTCTCTTACGAGCAGTACTTC. Translated, it gives CASSRPGQVSYEQYF. J is TRBJ2-7 and V is TRBV6-5; 8 bases are a match to TRBD1. The germline V gene has CDR1 MNHEY and CDR2 SVGAGI. The CDR3 loop spans 15 amino acids. The ends lost 5 bases at V and 4 bases at J; junction bases unmatched: 10.

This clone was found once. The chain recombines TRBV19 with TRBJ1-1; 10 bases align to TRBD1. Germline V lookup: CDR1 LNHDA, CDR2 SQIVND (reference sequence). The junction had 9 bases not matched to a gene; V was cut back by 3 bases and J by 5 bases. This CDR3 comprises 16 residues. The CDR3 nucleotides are TGTGCCAGTAGTATCCCCGGGACAGGGGTTTGGACTGAAGCTTTCTTT. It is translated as CASSIPGTGVWTEAFF.

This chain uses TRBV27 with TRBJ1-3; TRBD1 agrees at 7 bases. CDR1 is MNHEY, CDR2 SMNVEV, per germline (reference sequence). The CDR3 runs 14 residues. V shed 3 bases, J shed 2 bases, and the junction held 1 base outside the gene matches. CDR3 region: CASSFRGAGNTIYF. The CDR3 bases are TGTGCCAGCAGTTTCAGGGGGGCTGGAAACACCATATATTTT.

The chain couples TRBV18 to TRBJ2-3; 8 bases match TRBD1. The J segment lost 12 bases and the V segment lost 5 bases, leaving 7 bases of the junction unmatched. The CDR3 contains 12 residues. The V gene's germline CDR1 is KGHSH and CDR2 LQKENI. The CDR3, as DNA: TGTGCCAGCTCAGAAGACAGGGGTACCCAGTATTTT. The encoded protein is CASSEDRGTQYF.